This entry lists 27 T cell receptor beta chains sequenced from one sample in a study of blood T cell repertoires in COVID-19. Sequenced by immunoSEQ multiplex PCR; TCRdb stores in-frame clones only, minus some. The data show 200,000 to 250,000 clones, roughly 84% seen once. The sequencing input was peripheral blood. These TCRs come from a man between 45 and 60 years old with active or convalescent COVID-19.

This clone was recorded only once. The chain links TRBV2 to TRBJ1-2, with TRBD1 matching 7 bases. Germline V gives CDR1 SNHLY, CDR2 FYNNEI. Trimming at V came to 1 base and at J to 7 bases, leaving 6 bases not matched to a gene. This CDR3 is built from 14 residues. In DNA, the CDR3 is TGTGCCAGCAGTGAAGATAGGGGGCAGGCTGGCTACACCTTC. Its protein product is CASSEDRGQAGYTF.

This clone was detected only a few times. The rearrangement joins TRBV28 to TRBJ1-1; TRBD1 matches at 8 bases. CDR1 and CDR2 from the germline V gene are MDHEN and SYDVKM. After removal of 5 bases from V and 6 bases from J, the junction contained 14 bases not matched to a gene. The CDR3 is 16 residues long. CDR3 region: CASSLTRRGLRAEAFF. The CDR3, as DNA: TGTGCCAGCAGTCTCACCCGCAGGGGGCTTAGGGCTGAAGCTTTCTTT.

This clone has more than one count but fewer than ten. The chain employs TRBV7-2 and TRBJ2-1; 10 bases line up with TRBD2. J lost 9 bases, V lost 5 bases, and 10 bases had no gene match. The germline V gene has CDR1 SGHTA and CDR2 FQGNSA. The CDR3 is 15 residues long. The CDR3 DNA is TGTGCCAGCAGCCCGTCGGGACTAGCGACCGGTGAGCAGTTCTTC. It specifies CASSPSGLATGEQFF.

CDR3 region: CASSSWAGFDEKLFF. The CDR3 DNA reads as TGTGCCAGTAGTTCGTGGGCAGGGTTCGATGAAAAACTGTTTTTT. V and J are TRBV19 and TRBJ1-4, with a tentative D call TRBD1 (5 bases). Trimming took 5 bases from V and 6 from J, leaving 16 bases between them. The length of the CDR3 is 15 residues. The V gene's germline CDR1 is LNHDA and CDR2 SQIVND (reference sequence).

The J gene is TRBJ1-2, the V gene TRBV28; 8 bases align to TRBD1. Trimming removed 6 bases from V and 4 bases from J; junction bases left unmatched: 7. The V gene's germline CDR1 is MDHEN and CDR2 SYDVKM. The CDR3 has 14 amino acids. The DNA of the CDR3 is TGTGCCAGCAGCTCTGGGGACAGGCTCTATGGCTACACCTTC. The encoded protein is CASSSGDRLYGYTF.

The rearrangement links TRBV11-3 to TRBJ2-2; TRBD1 aligns across 7 bases. The CDR3 totals 14 residues. The V and J ends lost 2 bases and 7 bases, in that order; junction bases with no gene match: 4. Germline assignment: CDR1 SGHNT and CDR2 YENEEA. In DNA, the CDR3 is TGTGCCAGCAGCTTAAGGGGGCGCAGCGGGGAGCTGTTTTTT. Translating it yields CASSLRGRSGELFF.

The genes are TRBV3-1 (or the pseudogene TRBV3-2) and TRBJ2-3, with TRBD2 matching over 7 bases. The V gene end was trimmed by 3 bases and the J gene end by 2 bases; junction bases not matched to a gene: 8. The V gene's germline CDR1 is LGHDT and CDR2 YNNKEL (reference sequence). The CDR3 is 16 residues long. CDR3 region: CASSHLRDYPTDTQYF. Here the CDR3 DNA reads TGTGCCAGCAGCCATCTTCGGGACTACCCCACAGATACGCAGTATTTT.

CDR3 residues: CASSKGGGVKNEQFF. The DNA for the CDR3 is TGTGCCAGCAGCAAAGGGGGAGGGGTAAAGAATGAGCAGTTCTTC. This chain connects TRBV21-1 to TRBJ2-1; the table's D call, TRBD2, was not checked against the DNA. TRBV21-1 is assigned pseudogene status. This CDR3 contains 15 residues.

This chain links TRBV28 with TRBJ1-2; D perhaps matches TRBD1 (5 bases). There are 13 residues in the CDR3. V was shortened by 7 bases and J by 4 bases, with 13 bases between the two germline ends. Germline V gene data show CDR1 as MDHEN and CDR2 as SYDVKM. The CDR3 bases are TGTGCCAGCACCGTGGGGGGTAGCTATGGCTACACCTTC. It codes for CASTVGGSYGYTF.

The chain joins TRBV6-5 to TRBJ1-2, with a tentative D call TRBD1 (5 bases). Trimming left V 4 bases short and J 8 bases short, with 14 bases between. Germline CDR1 and CDR2: MNHEY and SVGAGI. The CDR3 is made up of 13 amino acids. The DNA of the CDR3 is TGTGCCAGCAGTTGGCTCTCCTGGGGCGGCTACACCTTC. The encoded protein is CASSWLSWGGYTF.

The chain links TRBV28 to TRBJ1-5; D possibly corresponds to TRBD1 (6 bases). V lost 5 bases, J lost 4 bases, and 18 bases lay in between. Per germline, CDR1 MDHEN and CDR2 SYDVKM. The CDR3 has 16 amino acids. CDR3 amino acids: CASSGRGPYRNQPQHF. The CDR3 nucleotides are TGTGCCAGCAGTGGCAGGGGCCCTTATCGGAATCAGCCCCAGCATTTT. The whole variable domain, remainder taken from reference TRBV28 and TRBJ1-5, is DVKVTQSSRYLVKRTGEKVFLECVQDMDHENMFWYRQDPGLGLRLIYFSYDVKMKEKGDIPEGYSVSREKKERFSLILESASTNQTSMYLCASSGRGPYRNQPQHFGDGTRLSIL.

V gene TRBV6-2 or TRBV6-3 combines with J gene TRBJ1-5; a weak D match, TRBD1 (5 bases). V dropped 2 bases and J dropped 2 bases, with 7 bases sitting between them. Germline CDR1 is MNHEY and CDR2 is SVGEGT. CDR3 length: 14 amino acids. The CDR3 protein is CASSYKQGNQPQHF. CDR3 bases: TGTGCCAGCAGTTACAAACAGGGCAATCAGCCCCAGCATTTT.

The rearrangement links TRBV7-2 to TRBJ2-7; 10 bases are shared with TRBD2. With V trimmed by 6 bases and J by 6 bases, 8 bases remained unmatched. The CDR3 spans 14 residues. Germline V gene lookup returns CDR1 SGHTA and CDR2 FQGNSA. The DNA of the CDR3 is TGTGCCAGCAGTCGCCCGGGACTAGCGTCCGAGCAGTACTTC. Encoded protein: CASSRPGLASEQYF.

This clone appeared a few times. The rearrangement uses TRBV4-1 and TRBJ1-4, with TRBD1 identical over 9 bases. The length of the CDR3 is 16 residues. V was clipped by 1 base and J by 10 bases; unmatched bases: 10. Looked up from germline, CDR1 is MGHRA and CDR2 is YSYEKL. The chain's CDR3 is CASSQGTGGAIGKLFF. The CDR3 DNA reads as TGCGCCAGCAGCCAAGGCACAGGGGGCGCGATTGGAAAACTGTTTTTT.

This clone was seen only once. The chain couples TRBV9 to TRBJ2-7, with D tentatively TRBD2 (5 bases). Per the germline V gene, CDR1 is SGDLS and CDR2 is YYNGEE. This CDR3 spans 13 amino acids. Trimming took 0 bases from V and 6 from J, leaving 10 bases between them. CDR3 amino acids: CASSVGSLGEQYF. CDR3 in DNA: TGTGCCAGCAGCGTAGGGTCACTAGGCGAGCAGTACTTC.

The V call is TRBV29-1, the J call TRBJ2-1, with TRBD2 matching 9 bases. Germline CDR1 is SQVTM and CDR2 is ANQGSEA. The CDR3 is 14 amino acids. The V gene end was trimmed by 6 bases and the J gene end by 8 bases; junction bases not matched to a gene: 11. CDR3 sequence reads: CSVRRVRGGDEQFF. The CDR3 region has the DNA TGCAGCGTACGGCGGGTGCGGGGGGGCGATGAGCAGTTCTTC.

The chain carries TRBV5-1 and TRBJ2-2, with TRBD1 matching over 9 bases. Germline trimming cut 5 bases from V and 3 bases from J; bases unmatched to any gene: 5. The germline gives CDR1 SGHRS, CDR2 YFSETQ. This CDR3 region has 15 residues. CDR3 in DNA: TGCGCCAGCAGGGACGGGACAGGGTACACCGGGGAGCTGTTTTTT. Encoded protein: CASRDGTGYTGELFF.

J is TRBJ1-5 and V is TRBV24-1; 8 bases are a match to TRBD1. Germline trimming cut 0 bases from V and 0 bases from J; bases unmatched to any gene: 9. Looked up from germline, CDR1 is KGHDR and CDR2 is SFDVKD. The CDR3 is 19 amino acids. CDR3 DNA sequence: TGTGCCACCAGTGATTTGGACAGGGGAGGAACCTATAGCAATCAGCCCCAGCATTTT. Amino acids: CATSDLDRGGTYSNQPQHF.

V is TRBV4-1 and J is TRBJ1-1; D not certain. This CDR3 is built from 15 residues. Trimming pared 0 bases from V and 3 bases from J, leaving 11 bases between. Germline lookup yields CDR1 MGHRA and CDR2 YSYEKL. The CDR3 protein is CASSQERSRYTEAFF. The CDR3 DNA reads as TGCGCCAGCAGCCAAGAGAGGAGTAGGTACACTGAAGCTTTCTTT.

The CDR3 DNA is TGTGCCAGCAGCCGAGACCAGGACAGGGGAAATTCACCCCTCCACTTT. Residues: CASSRDQDRGNSPLHF. The gene calls are TRBV4-2 and TRBJ1-6; TRBD1 matches at 9 bases. CDR1 and CDR2 from the germline V gene are LGHNA and YNFKEQ. After removal of 4 bases from V and 7 bases from J, the junction contained 8 bases not matched to a gene. The CDR3 has 16 amino acids.

The CDR3 spells CATSRTYTYNEQFF. The CDR3 DNA sequence: TGTGCCACCAGTCGGACTTACACCTACAATGAGCAGTTCTTC. This chain joins TRBV15 and TRBJ2-1; TRBD2 is a possible D gene (5 bases). The CDR3 extends over 14 amino acids. Germline lookup yields CDR1 LNHNV and CDR2 YYDKDF (reference sequence). V lost 6 bases and J lost 2, with 11 bases in between. The full variable domain, with the rest looked up from reference TRBV15 and TRBJ2-1, is DAMVIQNPRYQVTQFGKPVTLSCSQTLNHNVMYWYQQKSSQAPKLLFHYYDKDFNNEADTPDNFQSRRPNTSFCFLDIRSPGLGDTAMYLCATSRTYTYNEQFFGPGTRLTVL.

The rearrangement uses TRBV28 and TRBJ2-1, with TRBD1 matching over 7 bases. This CDR3 has 16 residues. Trimming at V came to 4 bases and at J to 5 bases, leaving 11 bases not matched to a gene. The germline V gene encodes CDR1 MDHEN and CDR2 SYDVKM. The CDR3 loop is CASSSNRDSKNNEQFF. CDR3 nucleotide sequence: TGTGCCAGCAGTTCTAACCGGGACAGCAAGAACAATGAGCAGTTCTTC.

The chain links TRBV2 to TRBJ2-1; 13 nucleotides match TRBD2. Germline V gives CDR1 SNHLY, CDR2 FYNNEI. This CDR3 has 16 amino acids. The ends lost 3 bases at V and 8 bases at J; junction bases unmatched: 7. Here the CDR3 reads CASSEEGLAGLYEQFF. For the CDR3, the DNA is TGTGCCAGCAGTGAGGAGGGACTAGCGGGATTGTATGAGCAGTTCTTC.

The rearrangement links TRBV7-9 to TRBJ2-1; 7 positions match TRBD2. The CDR3 sequence is 15 residues long. After removal of 5 bases from V and 0 bases from J, the junction contained 4 bases not matched to a gene. From germline, CDR1 is SEHNR and CDR2 FQNEAQ (reference sequence). The CDR3 nucleotides read TGTGCCAGCAGCACTCTAGCGGACTCCTACAATGAGCAGTTCTTC. This encodes CASSTLADSYNEQFF.

The chain is built from TRBV5-6 and TRBJ2-2, with D maybe TRBD1 (6 bases). Germline assignment: CDR1 SGHDT and CDR2 YYEEEE. V lost 0 bases and J 6 bases, leaving 15 bases between the germline ends. The CDR3 covers 16 residues. CDR3 sequence reads: CASSLVALGASGELFF. DNA for the CDR3: TGTGCCAGCAGCTTGGTCGCCCTGGGGGCGTCCGGGGAGCTGTTTTTT.

The chain links TRBV7-9 to TRBJ1-2; D not certain. In germline, CDR1 is SEHNR, CDR2 FQNEAQ (reference sequence). V was pared by 1 base and J by 6 bases, with 9 bases between. CDR3 length equals 13 residues. CDR3 nucleotide sequence: TGTGCCAGCAGCTTAGGAGGTGGCCATGGCTACACCTTC. Protein sequence: CASSLGGGHGYTF.

The V call is TRBV27, the J call TRBJ1-5; D is unresolved. The CDR3 has 14 residues. Germline CDR1 and CDR2: MNHEY and SMNVEV (reference sequence). Deletions cut 2 bases from V and 7 bases from J, with 12 bases between. CDR3 DNA sequence: TGTGCCAGCAGTTTACGGGGTTTTGGCCAGCCCCAGCATTTT. It is translated as CASSLRGFGQPQHF.